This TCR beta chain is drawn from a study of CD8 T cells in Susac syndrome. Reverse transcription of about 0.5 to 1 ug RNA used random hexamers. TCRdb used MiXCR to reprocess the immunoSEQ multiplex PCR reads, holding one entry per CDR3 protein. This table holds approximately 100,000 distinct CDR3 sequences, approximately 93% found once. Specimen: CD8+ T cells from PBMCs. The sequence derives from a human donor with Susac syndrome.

CDR3: CASSSRQDYAYEQYF. The CDR3 bases are TGTGCCAGCAGTTCCCGACAGGACTACGCGTACGAGCAGTACTTC. The chain couples TRBV27 to TRBJ2-7; D tentatively reads TRBD1 or TRBD2 (6 bases each). CDR1 and CDR2 (germline): MNHEY, SMNVEV (reference sequence). The V gene lost 4 bases and the J gene lost 4 bases, with 17 bases spanning the gap. The length of the CDR3 is 15 residues.